This entry features one T cell receptor (beta chain) sequence. Other nucleotide sequences in the sample specify the same CDR3. This specimen belongs to a study of siplizumab effects on memory and regulatory T cells. Repertoires were generated with immunoSEQ multiplex PCR, while TCRdb's copy carries only in-frame clones and drops some. The data hold 85,000 to 95,000 clones, with about 94% observed a single time. CDR1 is GTSNPN, CDR2 SVGIG, per germline (reference sequence). With 0 bases removed from V and 1 base from J, the gap between germline ends came to 5 bases. This CDR3 is built from 13 residues.

The clonotype comes from a human donor in good health. Input material: non-Treg CD4+ T cells sorted from blood. J is TRBJ2-3 and V is TRBV30, with D possibly matching TRBD1 (5 bases). CDR3 in amino acids: CAWSVGGTDTQYF. The CDR3 nucleotides read TGTGCCTGGAGTGTAGGGGGCACAGATACGCAGTATTTT. The full variable domain, in which reference TRBV30 and TRBJ2-3 provide the parts outside the CDR3, is SQTIHQWPATLVQPVGSPLSLECTVEGTSNPNLYWYRQAAGRGLQLLFYSVGIGQISSEVPQNLSASRPQDRQFILSSKKLLLSDSGFYLCAWSVGGTDTQYFGPGTRLTVL.